The 22 T cell receptor beta chains reported below all come from one sample, sequenced in a study of blood T cells in healthy people across ages. The authors ran a second PCR of about 6 to 11 cycles using a sample-barcoded 5' primer and a J-beta primer mix. One entry per CDR3 protein, called by TCRdb with MiXCR from the 5' RACE reads. The sample records hundreds of thousands of distinct CDR3 sequences, about 50% being singletons. The sample taken for sequencing was blood. The source of these receptors is a woman of 80 years or more in good health.

This chain links TRBV5-1 with TRBJ2-2, with D possibly being TRBD2 (5 bases). Trimming cost V 4 bases and J 1 base, with 11 bases left between them. Germline CDR1 SGHRS, CDR2 YFSETQ. This CDR3 is built from 15 residues. CDR3 in DNA: TGCGCCAGCAGCACCCTCGGGGTGAACACCGGGGAGCTGTTTTTT. Translating it yields CASSTLGVNTGELFF.

This clonotype was detected many times. The chain joins TRBV12-3 or TRBV12-4 to TRBJ2-4; TRBD2 aligns across 7 bases. Trimming took 1 base from V and 4 from J; bases not matched to a gene: 1. The CDR3 has 14 residues. Written as DNA, the CDR3 is TGTGCCAGCAGTTTAGGGACTAGGAAAAACATTCAGTACTTC. Protein: CASSLGTRKNIQYF.

The rearrangement joins TRBV5-5 to TRBJ2-7; D gene ambiguous. The CDR3 runs to 13 residues. V lost 9 bases and J 4 bases, leaving 17 bases between the germline ends. Germline V CDR1 and CDR2: SGHKS, YYEKEE (reference sequence). The CDR3 region has the DNA TGTGCCACCAGGACCTTGCCAAATTACGAGCAGTACTTC. Protein product: CATRTLPNYEQYF.

This clonotype showed up many times. The chain uses TRBV12-3 or TRBV12-4 and TRBJ2-7, with D unclear. The germline V and J ends were trimmed by 5 bases and 2 bases, with 10 bases remaining between them. The CDR3 loop spans 13 amino acids. In nucleotides, the CDR3 is TGTGCCAGCAGTGTAGGGCAGCCCTACGAGCAGTACTTC. It specifies CASSVGQPYEQYF.

The chain joins TRBV6-5 to TRBJ2-7; TRBD1 aligns across 8 bases. The DNA end is a closer match to TRBJ2-5, so the J assignment may be wrong. CDR1 and CDR2 from the germline V gene are MNHEY and SVGAGI. The CDR3 loop spans 15 amino acids. The CDR3 nucleotides are TGTGCCAGCAGCATATCTCAGGGGGCGCGGGAGACCCAGTACTTC. Protein: CASSISQGARETQYF.

This clonotype was picked up many times. The J gene is TRBJ2-1, the V gene TRBV7-2; a weak D match, TRBD1 (5 bases). This CDR3 spans 16 amino acids. Deletions cut 5 bases from V and 9 bases from J, with 23 bases between. The germline gives CDR1 SGHTA, CDR2 FQGNSA. The CDR3 region has the DNA TGTGCCAGCAGCAATCTCCCGGGTTATAGGGGCGGTGAGCAGTTCTTC. This sequence encodes CASSNLPGYRGGEQFF.

This clonotype was picked up many times. This rearrangement joins TRBV5-1 to TRBJ2-7, with D perhaps TRBD2 (6 bases). Germline loops: CDR1 SGHRS, CDR2 YFSETQ. The CDR3 sequence is 12 residues long. V was cut by 9 bases and J by 7 bases, with 17 bases left in between. CDR3 coding DNA: TGCGCCACCTCCGGAGGGCCTGGAGAGCAGTACTTC. Translation gives CATSGGPGEQYF.

This clonotype was recorded at least ten times. The genes are TRBV3-1 and TRBJ2-4; D may be TRBD1 or TRBD2 (5 bases each). The V gene lost 4 bases and the J gene lost 6 bases, with 10 bases spanning the gap. Germline assignment: CDR1 LGHDT and CDR2 YNNKEL (reference sequence). The CDR3 runs to 13 residues. CDR3 loop: CASSPGGGNIQYF. The DNA for the CDR3 is TGTGCCAGCAGCCCCGGTGGGGGAAACATTCAGTACTTC.

V is TRBV7-3 and J is TRBJ2-7; 11 nucleotides line up with TRBD2. The CDR3 extends over 15 amino acids. The V gene end was trimmed by 0 bases and the J gene end by 7 bases; junction bases not matched to a gene: 5. Per the germline V gene, CDR1 is SGHTA and CDR2 is FQGTGA. The CDR3 loop is CASSLTGLAGNEQYF. Here the CDR3 DNA reads TGTGCCAGCAGCTTAACAGGACTAGCGGGCAATGAGCAGTACTTC.

V usage is TRBV29-1 and J usage is TRBJ2-1, with TRBD2 matching over 9 bases. There are 13 residues in the CDR3. The V gene end was trimmed by 3 bases and the J gene end by 8 bases; junction bases not matched to a gene: 5. The germline V gene encodes CDR1 SQVTM and CDR2 ANQGSEA. This CDR3 is CSVDGGGAYEQFF. The CDR3 nucleotides are TGCAGCGTTGACGGCGGGGGGGCATATGAGCAGTTCTTC.

This clonotype was recorded at least ten times. V gene TRBV28 combines with J gene TRBJ2-1, with 7 bases identical to TRBD1. Germline CDR1 is MDHEN and CDR2 is SYDVKM. Germline trimming cut 6 bases from V and 3 bases from J; bases unmatched to any gene: 17. The CDR3 is made up of 18 amino acids. The CDR3 nucleotides are TGTGCCAGCAGCCGATCGCCCTTTTCGACAGGGTACTACAATGAGCAGTTCTTC. Translated: CASSRSPFSTGYYNEQFF.

In its sample, this clonotype was seen many times. J is TRBJ2-3 and V is TRBV28; D uncertain. The CDR3 contains 11 residues. Germline lookup yields CDR1 MDHEN and CDR2 SYDVKM. The V end lost 6 bases, the J end lost 4 bases, and 5 bases lay between the germline ends. The CDR3 DNA is TGTGCCAGCAGGGCCCCAGATACGCAGTATTTT. The encoded protein is CASRAPDTQYF. The variable domain in full, completed from reference TRBV28 and TRBJ2-3, reads DVKVTQSSRYLVKRTGEKVFLECVQDMDHENMFWYRQDPGLGLRLIYFSYDVKMKEKGDIPEGYSVSREKKERFSLILESASTNQTSMYLCASRAPDTQYFGPGTRLTVL.

The CDR3 DNA reads as TGCAGTGCTAAAAATGAGCAGGGGTCCTACGAGCAGTACTTC. Translating it yields CSAKNEQGSYEQYF. The gene calls are TRBV20-1 and TRBJ2-7; the D gene is possibly TRBD1 (6 bases). V gave up 4 bases and J gave up 1 base, with 14 bases separating them. CDR3 size: 14 residues. The germline V gene encodes CDR1 DFQATT and CDR2 SNEGSKA (reference sequence).

This clonotype was recorded many times. The chain joins TRBV4-1 to TRBJ1-4; perhaps TRBD1 as D (5 bases). Germline CDR1 is MGHRA and CDR2 is YSYEKL. Between the trimmed V and J ends, which lost 2 bases and 5 bases, there was a span of 15 bases. The CDR3 extends over 16 amino acids. The CDR3 sequence: CASSQYPRGRNEKLFF. In DNA form, the CDR3 reads TGCGCCAGCAGCCAATATCCAAGGGGAAGGAATGAAAAACTGTTTTTT.

This clonotype has more than one count but fewer than ten. This chain joins TRBV3-1 and TRBJ2-2; D might be TRBD1 or TRBD2, each matching 5 bases. The V end lost 6 bases, the J end lost 5 bases, and 13 bases lay between the germline ends. Germline V gene data show CDR1 as LGHDT and CDR2 as YNNKEL (reference sequence). The CDR3 is 14 amino acids. CDR3 in amino acids: CASSYGTLTGELFF. The CDR3 DNA follows: TGTGCCAGCAGTTACGGGACCCTTACCGGGGAGCTGTTTTTT.

A note on this clonotype: Just one base apart from a much larger clone, this may be a read error. This chain connects TRBV21-1 to TRBJ2-7. TRBV21-1 is a recognized pseudogene. The CDR3 spans 14 residues. The CDR3 coding sequence is TGTGCCAACAGCAATTTCCGGTACTCCTACGAGCAGTACTTC. Translating it yields CANSNFRYSYEQYF.

The J gene is TRBJ2-4, the V gene TRBV3-1, with D perhaps TRBD1 or TRBD2 (5 bases each). The better agreement between TRBJ2-7 and the DNA end casts doubt on the J call. Germline values: CDR1 LGHDT, CDR2 YNNKEL (reference sequence). The length of the CDR3 is 14 residues. The CDR3 bases are TGTGCCAGCAGCCCACGGGACGGAGGCTACGAGCAGTACTTC. Residues: CASSPRDGGYEQYF.

Of note for this clonotype: At one of its ends the junction is not consistent with the germline gene, which may arise from a read error. The V gene is TRBV10-2, the J gene TRBJ2-1; perhaps TRBD2 as D (6 bases). CDR1 is WSHSY and CDR2 is SAAADI in the germline V gene. The CDR3 has 16 amino acids. CDR3 DNA: TGCGCCAGCAGTTCCGGGACTGAGCGCTCCTGCAATGAGCAGTTCTTC. Encoded protein: CASSSGTERSCNEQFF.

The rearrangement links TRBV25-1 to TRBJ2-1; a possible D gene is TRBD1 (6 bases). This CDR3 spans 19 amino acids. V lost 3 bases, J lost 0 bases, and 21 bases lay in between. Looked up from germline, CDR1 is MGHDK and CDR2 is SYGVNS. CDR3 coding DNA: TGTGCCAGCAGTGACATACGTCGGGACACCATAAGCTCCTACAATGAGCAGTTCTTC. This sequence encodes CASSDIRRDTISSYNEQFF. Based on the CDR3 plus reference TRBV25-1 and TRBJ2-1, the full variable domain is EADIYQTPRYLVIGTGKKITLECSQTMGHDKMYWYQQDPGMELHLIHYSYGVNSTEKGDLSSESTVSRIRTEHFPLTLESARPSHTSQYLCASSDIRRDTISSYNEQFFGPGTRLTVL.

This clonotype was seen repeatedly, ten times or more. V is TRBV7-3 and J is TRBJ2-1; D is perhaps TRBD2 (5 bases). CDR1 and CDR2 from the germline V gene are SGHTA and FQGTGA. The CDR3 consists of 14 residues. V lost 3 bases, J lost 3 bases, and 9 bases lay in between. Here the CDR3 reads CASSFDGGYNEQFF. CDR3 sequence (DNA): TGTGCCAGCAGCTTTGATGGAGGCTACAATGAGCAGTTCTTC.

As concerns this clonotype: A much larger clone lies one base from this, so it may be a read error. This rearrangement joins TRBV27 to TRBJ2-1; perhaps TRBD2 as D (6 bases). The J call may be incorrect, as the DNA end agrees better with TRBJ2-7. The CDR3 has 12 residues. CDR1 is MNHEY, CDR2 SMNVEV, per germline (reference sequence). The CDR3 region is CGGDRSYNEQYF. The CDR3 DNA reads as TGTGGGGGGGATCGCTCCTACAATGAGCAGTACTTC.

This clonotype appeared many times. Being one base from a much bigger clone, this may be a read error. The chain uses TRBV6-6 and TRBJ1-5, with unresolved D. Per the germline V gene, CDR1 is MNHNY and CDR2 is SVGAGI (reference sequence). CDR3 length equals 12 residues. V was shortened by 8 bases and J by 5 bases, with 10 bases between the two germline ends. CDR3: CASALSDQPQHF. CDR3 in DNA: TGTGCCAGCGCCCTTTCGGATCAGCCCCAGCATTTT.